This T cell receptor delta chain is drawn from a study of γδ T cells in repeated Plasmodium falciparum infection. To note about this clone: A far more abundant clone sits one base away, making this likely a read error. In the same sample, other DNA sequences code for this CDR3.

TCRdb re-called the multiplex PCR reads with CATT. The repertoire holds more than 45,000 delta-chain clones, with 1.5% to 2% as singletons. This CDR3 is built from 19 residues. Germline loops: CDR1 TSWWSYY, CDR2 QGS. Bulk repertoires came from Vgamma9/Vdelta2+ or Vdelta2-negative gammadelta T cells flow-sorted from PBMC. Sequencing used gamma-delta T cells from blood. The sequence came from a pool of human donors (malaria-infected and uninfected, not separated). The rearrangement uses TRDV1 and TRDJ1; 10 positions match TRDD3. Because TCRdb records no J gene, it was assigned here through a match of the DNA to germline. The CDR3 DNA reads as TGTGCTCTTGGAGAACTCAGGTCTCCCTTACTGGGGGATCCCCATAAACTCATCTTT. Its protein product is CALGELRSPLLGDPHKLIF.